These 5 T cell receptor beta chains were sequenced from one sample in a study of T cells in localized non-small cell lung cancer. TCRdb's copy holds only in-frame clones and misses some; the assay was immunoSEQ multiplex PCR. The data show 45,000 to 55,000 clones, roughly 90% seen once. The sequences come from peripheral blood, collected before any cancer treatment. The receptor source for this set is a male donor older than 55 with stage III squamous cell lung carcinoma.

The V and J genes are TRBV7-3 and TRBJ1-3; no definite D call. The CDR3 contains 15 residues. Germline V gene sequence: CDR1 SGHTA, CDR2 FQGTGA. V lost 5 bases and J lost 1, with 12 bases in between. The CDR3 sequence: CASSADRGSGNTIYF. The CDR3 nucleotides read TGTGCCAGCAGCGCGGACCGCGGGTCTGGAAACACCATATATTTT.

The gene calls are TRBV10-3 and TRBJ2-3, with a tentative D call TRBD1 (5 bases). Between the trimmed V and J ends, which lost 4 bases and 3 bases, there was a span of 14 bases. The CDR3 consists of 15 residues. Per the germline V gene, CDR1 is ENHRY and CDR2 is SYGVKD. The CDR3 sequence: CAISARGTGTDTQYF. The DNA for the CDR3 is TGTGCCATCAGTGCTAGGGGAACTGGTACAGATACGCAGTATTTT.

This chain links TRBV28 with TRBJ1-2; D is perhaps TRBD1 (6 bases). The CDR3 runs 14 residues. The V end was cut by 8 bases, the J end by 3 bases, with 16 bases between. Germline loops: CDR1 MDHEN, CDR2 SYDVKM. Here the CDR3 DNA reads TGTGCCAGCGGGGGTTGGGGGCGCGACTATGGCTACACCTTC. Protein: CASGGWGRDYGYTF.

The V and J genes are TRBV19 and TRBJ2-4, with 7 bases lining up with TRBD2. The CDR3 has 15 amino acids. With V trimmed by 4 bases and J by 9 bases, 12 bases remained unmatched. Germline lookup yields CDR1 LNHDA and CDR2 SQIVND (reference sequence). In nucleotides, the CDR3 is TGTGCCAGTAGTAGGGGCCTGGGGGAGGGTTCCATTCAGTACTTC. It encodes CASSRGLGEGSIQYF.

This sequence joins TRBV9 and TRBJ2-3; possibly TRBD1 for D (6 bases). V dropped 3 bases and J dropped 7 bases, with 12 bases sitting between them. Germline-derived CDR1 and CDR2 are SGDLS and YYNGEE. This CDR3 comprises 13 residues. The CDR3 is CASSDYRENTQYF. DNA of the CDR3: TGTGCCAGCAGCGACTACAGGGAAAATACGCAGTATTTT.